This T cell receptor (beta chain) was sequenced for a study of T cell responses to AZD1222 COVID-19 vaccine. About the research overall: Timing groups of about 4 and about 12 weeks for second doses were pooled. General observations from the study: Spike-specific TCR repertoires showed rising breadth and depth after two AZD1222 doses. Just 5 to 7 AZD1222 recipients were seropositive at baseline. Among the donors, most were white British and more were female, and clonal diversity was possibly underestimated.

Concerning this clone: What it binds is unknown.

The assay was immunoSEQ multiplex PCR, and TCRdb's table has in-frame clones only and misses some. Of about 150,000 clones listed, about 92% are singletons. Germline CDR1 SEHNR, CDR2 FQNEAQ (reference sequence). The CDR3 runs to 12 residues. Trimming took 4 bases from V and 8 from J, leaving 11 bases between them. The sequences come from peripheral blood, collected on day 0 of AZD1222 vaccination. The chain combines TRBV7-9 with TRBJ1-1; D uncertain. This clonotype originated in an adult in good health. The CDR3 protein is CASSSRTGEAFF. The CDR3 region has the DNA TGTGCCAGCAGCTCAAGAACCGGGGAAGCTTTCTTT.